This T cell receptor beta chain was observed in a study of T cell changes during pregnancy in multiple sclerosis. V lost 2 bases and J 7 bases, leaving 8 bases between the germline ends. Germline CDR1 and CDR2: MDHEN and SYDVKM. This CDR3 region has 13 residues. Here immunoSEQ multiplex PCR was the method, and the copy in TCRdb shows in-frame clones only, minus some. The data show some 110,000 clones, with 92% seen just once and less than 2% held by the top ten. V gene TRBV28 combines with J gene TRBJ2-2; D remains ambiguous. The receptor was derived from a female donor with multiple sclerosis, enrolled in a pregnancy study. The sample consisted of peripheral blood, taken in the third trimester of pregnancy. The CDR3 DNA is TGTGCCAGCAGTTTAAACGACAACGGGGAGCTGTTTTTT. Protein sequence: CASSLNDNGELFF.